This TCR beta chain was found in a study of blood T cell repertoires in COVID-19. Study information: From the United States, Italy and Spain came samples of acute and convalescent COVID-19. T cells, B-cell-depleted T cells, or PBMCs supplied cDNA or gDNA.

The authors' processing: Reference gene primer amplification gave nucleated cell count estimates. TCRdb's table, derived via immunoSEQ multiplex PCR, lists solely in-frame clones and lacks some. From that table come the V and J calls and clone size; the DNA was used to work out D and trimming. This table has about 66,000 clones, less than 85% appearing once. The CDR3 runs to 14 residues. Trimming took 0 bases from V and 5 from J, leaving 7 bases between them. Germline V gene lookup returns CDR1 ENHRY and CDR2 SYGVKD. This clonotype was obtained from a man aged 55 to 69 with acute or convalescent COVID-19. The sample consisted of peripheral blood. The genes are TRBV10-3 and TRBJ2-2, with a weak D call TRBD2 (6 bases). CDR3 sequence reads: CAISESAGTGELFF. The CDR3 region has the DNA TGTGCCATCAGTGAGTCGGCGGGGACCGGGGAGCTGTTTTTT.